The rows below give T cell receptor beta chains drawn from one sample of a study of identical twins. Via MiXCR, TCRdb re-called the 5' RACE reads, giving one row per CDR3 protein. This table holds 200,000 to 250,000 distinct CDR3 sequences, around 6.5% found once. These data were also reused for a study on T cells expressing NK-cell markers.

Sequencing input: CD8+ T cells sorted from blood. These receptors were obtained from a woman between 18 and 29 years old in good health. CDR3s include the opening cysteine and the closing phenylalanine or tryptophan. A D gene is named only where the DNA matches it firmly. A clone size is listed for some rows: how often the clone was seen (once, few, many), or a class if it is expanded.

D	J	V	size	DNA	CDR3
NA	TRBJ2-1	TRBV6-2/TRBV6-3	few	TGTGCCAGCCGGTCGGACCTATCCTACAATGAGCAGTTCTTC	CASRSDLSYNEQFF
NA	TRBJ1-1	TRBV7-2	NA	TGTGCCAGCAGCCTGACAGAGTCGGACACTGAAGCTTTCTTT	CASSLTESDTEAFF
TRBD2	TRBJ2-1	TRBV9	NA	TGTGCCAGCAGCGTAGGTGCGGGAGAGGCTGAGCAGTTCTTC	CASSVGAGEAEQFF
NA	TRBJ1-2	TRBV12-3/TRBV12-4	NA	TGTGCCAGCAGTTTAGCAGGGGATGGCGGCTACACCTTC	CASSLAGDGGYTF
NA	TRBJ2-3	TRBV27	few	TGTGCCAGCAGTTCCGACAGTTACACAGATACGCAGTATTTT	CASSSDSYTDTQYF
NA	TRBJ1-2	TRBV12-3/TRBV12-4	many	TGTGCCAGCAGTTTATCCGACAGGAGCTATGGCTACACCTTC	CASSLSDRSYGYTF
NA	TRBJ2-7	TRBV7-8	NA	TGTGCCAGCGGGACGGGAGTGGAGCAGTACTTC	CASGTGVEQYF
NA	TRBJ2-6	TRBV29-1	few	TGCAGCGTTCGAACAGGGTCTGGGGCCAACGTCCTGACTTTC	CSVRTGSGANVLTF
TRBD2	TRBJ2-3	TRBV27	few	TGTGCCAGCAGTCCAGGACTAGCGCGAGGTACAGATACGCAGTATTTT	CASSPGLARGTDTQYF
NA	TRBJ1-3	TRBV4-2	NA	TGTGCCAGCAGCCAAGATCTCGTGGAGGGCCAGTGGGGAGACACCATATATTTT	CASSQDLVEGQWGDTIYF
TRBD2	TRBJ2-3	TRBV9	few	TGTGCCAGCAATGTAGCGGGAGCAGGAACAGATACGCAGTATTTT	CASNVAGAGTDTQYF
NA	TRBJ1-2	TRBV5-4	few	TGTGCCAGCACCTCTCTATGGGGGGAGGCTGGCTACACCTTC	CASTSLWGEAGYTF
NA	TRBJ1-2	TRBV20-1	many	TGCAGTGCTAGAGATTTAAGAGGCGGGAACGCCTATGGCTACACCTTC	CSARDLRGGNAYGYTF
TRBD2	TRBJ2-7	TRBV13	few	TGTGCCAGCAAACTAGCGGGAGGGCCTAACGAGCAGTACTTC	CASKLAGGPNEQYF
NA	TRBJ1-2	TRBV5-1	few	TGCGCCAGCAGTGAAGGGGATGGCTACACCTTC	CASSEGDGYTF
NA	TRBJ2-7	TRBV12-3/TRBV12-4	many	TGTGCCAGCAGTTTTTCGTACCAGGGAGGTCGCGAGCAGTACTTC	CASSFSYQGGREQYF
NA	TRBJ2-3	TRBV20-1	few	TGCAGTGCTAGGAGGGATACGCAGTATTTT	CSARRDTQYF
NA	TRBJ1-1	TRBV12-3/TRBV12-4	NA	TGTGCCAGCAGTTTTTCGGCGGGACGGGAAGCTTTCTTT	CASSFSAGREAFF
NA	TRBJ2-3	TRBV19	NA	TGTGCCAGCGCAGTTGGGAATACGCAGTATTTT	CASAVGNTQYF
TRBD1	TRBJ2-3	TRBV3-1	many	TGTGCCAGCAGGGGACAGGGGATTACAGATACGCAGTATTTT	CASRGQGITDTQYF
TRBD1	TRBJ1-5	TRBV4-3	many	TGCGCCAGCAGCCTGACAGGGTCGGGTCAGCCCCAGCATTTT	CASSLTGSGQPQHF
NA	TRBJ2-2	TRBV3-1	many	TGTGCCAGCAGCCAATATGCTTGGTGGACCGGGGAGCTGTTTTTT	CASSQYAWWTGELFF
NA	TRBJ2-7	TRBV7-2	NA	TGTGCCAGCAGCTCCCCCGTAGGAATCCCCTACGAGCAGTACTTC	CASSSPVGIPYEQYF
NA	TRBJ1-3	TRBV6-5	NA	TGTGCCAGCAGTTACTCCACAGGGGGAAACACCATATATTTT	CASSYSTGGNTIYF
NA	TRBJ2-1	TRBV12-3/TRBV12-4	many	TGTGCCAGCAGTTTTGGGGCCGGGGATCCCACTTACAATGAGCAGTTCTTC	CASSFGAGDPTYNEQFF
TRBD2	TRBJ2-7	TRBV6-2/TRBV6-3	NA	TGTGCCAGCAGTTGGCTAGCGGGAGATAGCGAGCAGTACTTC	CASSWLAGDSEQYF
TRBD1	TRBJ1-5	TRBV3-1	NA	TGTGCCAGCAGCCAACTGATACAGGGGACATATAGCAATCAGCCCCAGCATTTT	CASSQLIQGTYSNQPQHF
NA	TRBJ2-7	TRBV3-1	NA	TGTGCCAGCAGCCAAGACTACAGCCTGGGCTACGAGCAGTACTTC	CASSQDYSLGYEQYF
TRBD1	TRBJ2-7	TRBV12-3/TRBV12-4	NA	TGTGCCAGCAGTTCCGACAGGGGGCAAGAGCAGTACTTC	CASSSDRGQEQYF
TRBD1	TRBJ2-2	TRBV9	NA	TGTGCCAGCAGCGTCTCCGGGACAGGGGCCGGGGAGCTGTTTTTT	CASSVSGTGAGELFF
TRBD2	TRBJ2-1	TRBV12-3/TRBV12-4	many	TGTGCCAGCAGTTTAACCGCTAGCGGGAGATTGGGTGAGCAGTTCTTC	CASSLTASGRLGEQFF
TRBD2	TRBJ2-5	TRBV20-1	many	TGCAGTGCTCATGCGGGGGGGCTAGGGGAGACCCAGTACTTC	CSAHAGGLGETQYF
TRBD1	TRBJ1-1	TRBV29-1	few	TGCAGCGTCGGGGGGACAGTTTTAACTGAAGCTTTCTTT	CSVGGTVLTEAFF
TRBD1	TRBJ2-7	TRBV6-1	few	TGTGCCAGCAGTAGCTGGGGACAGGGGCGGGAGCAGTACTTC	CASSSWGQGREQYF
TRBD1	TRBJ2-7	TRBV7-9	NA	TGTGCCAGCAGCCATGCCGGGACAGGAATCTACGAGCAGTACTTC	CASSHAGTGIYEQYF
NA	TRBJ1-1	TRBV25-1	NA	TGTGCCAGCAGTCCCGCAGGGGACGCTGAAGCTTTCTTT	CASSPAGDAEAFF
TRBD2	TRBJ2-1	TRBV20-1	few	TGCAGTGCCCCGGGACTAGCGGACTACAATGAGCAGTTCTTC	CSAPGLADYNEQFF
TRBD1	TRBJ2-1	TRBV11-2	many	TGTGCCAGCAGCCCAAGAAGGGGGACAGCCGCCTACAATGAGCAGTTCTTC	CASSPRRGTAAYNEQFF
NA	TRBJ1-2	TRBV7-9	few	TGTGCCAGCGAGGGCGCTAGGGGCTACACCTTC	CASEGARGYTF
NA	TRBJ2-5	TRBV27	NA	TGTGCCAGCAGTTTATCGATGTCTCACCAAGAGACCCAGTACTTC	CASSLSMSHQETQYF
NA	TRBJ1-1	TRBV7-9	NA	TGTGCCAGCAGTTGGATGACAGGTGTTGCCACTGAAGCTTTCTTT	CASSWMTGVATEAFF
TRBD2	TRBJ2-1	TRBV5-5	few	TGTGCCAGCAGCTTGATAGGGGATAGCGGGCGCCCGGGGAATGAGCAGTTCTTC	CASSLIGDSGRPGNEQFF
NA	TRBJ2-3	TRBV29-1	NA	TGCAGCGTTGTACCCGGGTCGTTGGTGACAGATACGCAGTATTTT	CSVVPGSLVTDTQYF
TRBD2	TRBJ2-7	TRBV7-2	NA	TGTGCCAGCAGCATCACTAGCGGGAGAGGTAACGAGCAGTACTTC	CASSITSGRGNEQYF
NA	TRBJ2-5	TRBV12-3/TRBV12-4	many	TGTGCCAGCAGCCCCCCAGGGGGGTGGCAAGAGACCCAGTACTTC	CASSPPGGWQETQYF
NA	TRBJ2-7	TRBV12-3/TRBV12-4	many	TGTGCCAGCACGACGTTAGGATTCTACGAGCAGTACTTC	CASTTLGFYEQYF
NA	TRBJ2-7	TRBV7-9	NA	TGTGCCAGCAGCGGTCAGGGAGGCTACGAGCAGTACTTC	CASSGQGGYEQYF
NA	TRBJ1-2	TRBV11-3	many	TGTGCCAGCAGCTTGGGGAATGGGCTCTATGGCTACACCTTC	CASSLGNGLYGYTF
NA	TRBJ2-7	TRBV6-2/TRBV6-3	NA	TGTGCCACCTCGAACTTCCCATCCCACAATGAGCAGTACTTC	CATSNFPSHNEQYF
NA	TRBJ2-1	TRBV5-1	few	TGCGCCAGCAGCTTGGTCAGGGCGGATGAGCAGTTCTTC	CASSLVRADEQFF
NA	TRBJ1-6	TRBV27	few	TGTGCCAGCAGTTTATCAATCCTAGGCAGGGATTCACCCCTCCACTTT	CASSLSILGRDSPLHF
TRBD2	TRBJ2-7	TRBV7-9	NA	TGTGCCAGCACAGGGGGGCCGGGACTAGCGGCCTACGAGCAGTACTTC	CASTGGPGLAAYEQYF
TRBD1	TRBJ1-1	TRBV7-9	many	TGTGCCAGCAGCTCCGGACAGGGAATGAACACTGAAGCTTTCTTT	CASSSGQGMNTEAFF
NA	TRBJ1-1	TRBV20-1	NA	TGCAGTGCGGAGGGGCCGGTGAACACTGAAGCTTTCTTT	CSAEGPVNTEAFF
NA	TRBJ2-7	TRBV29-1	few	TGCAGCGTTGGAGGGGCCTCCCTCTACGAGCAGTACTTC	CSVGGASLYEQYF
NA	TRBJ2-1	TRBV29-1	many	TGCAGCGTTGAGGCTGAGGGAGATGAGCAGTTCTTC	CSVEAEGDEQFF